This entry is about one T cell receptor (beta chain). Germline CDR1 is SQVTM and CDR2 is ANQGSEA. Trimming shortened V by 4 bases and J by 3 bases, and 12 bases separated the two germline ends. The CDR3 spans 13 residues. The data belong to a study of blood T cell repertoires in COVID-19. Measured with immunoSEQ multiplex PCR; TCRdb has only the in-frame clones, and not every one. The table shows 40,000 to 50,000 clones, with 80% to 90% occurring only once. The rearrangement uses TRBV29-1 and TRBJ2-5; D may be TRBD2 (5 bases). This TCR was sampled from a human donor in a cohort sampled during active COVID-19. The specimen sequenced was peripheral blood. In DNA form, the CDR3 reads TGCAGCGTTGCGGGGTGGTCTGAAGAGACCCAGTACTTC. Translation gives CSVAGWSEETQYF. Using reference TRBV29-1 and TRBJ2-5 for the parts outside the CDR3, the full variable domain is SAVISQKPSRDICQRGTSLTIQCQVDSQVTMMFWYRQQPGQSLTLIATANQGSEATYESGFVIDKFPISRPNLTFSTLTVSNMSPEDSSIYLCSVAGWSEETQYFGPGTRLLVL.